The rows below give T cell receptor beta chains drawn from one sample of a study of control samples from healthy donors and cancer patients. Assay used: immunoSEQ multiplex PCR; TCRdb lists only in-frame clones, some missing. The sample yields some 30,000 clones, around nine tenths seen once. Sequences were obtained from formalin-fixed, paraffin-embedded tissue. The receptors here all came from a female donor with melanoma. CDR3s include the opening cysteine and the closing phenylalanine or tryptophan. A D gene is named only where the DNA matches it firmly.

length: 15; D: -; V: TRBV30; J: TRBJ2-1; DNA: TGTGCCTGGAGTGTCCTCCAAGCCGGTTACAATGAGCAGTTCTTC; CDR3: CAWSVLQAGYNEQFF
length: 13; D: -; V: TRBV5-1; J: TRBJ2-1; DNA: TGCGCCAGCAGCCCCTCCGAGACCAATGAGCAGTTCTTC; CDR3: CASSPSETNEQFF
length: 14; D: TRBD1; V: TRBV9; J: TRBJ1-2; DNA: TGTGCCAGCAGCGTAGATGGACAGGACTATGGCTACACCTTC; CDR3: CASSVDGQDYGYTF
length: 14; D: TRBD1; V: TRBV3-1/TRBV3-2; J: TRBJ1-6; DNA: TGTGCCAGCAGCCTCGGGACAGAGGATTCACCCCTCCACTTT; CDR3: CASSLGTEDSPLHF
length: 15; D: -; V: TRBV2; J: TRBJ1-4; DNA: TGTGCCAGCAGTGAGTTCTTAGAGGATAATGAAAAACTGTTTTTT; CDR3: CASSEFLEDNEKLFF
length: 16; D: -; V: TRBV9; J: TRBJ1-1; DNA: TGTGCCAGCAGCGTAGGAACAGGGCTGGTTGACACTGAAGCTTTCTTT; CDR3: CASSVGTGLVDTEAFF
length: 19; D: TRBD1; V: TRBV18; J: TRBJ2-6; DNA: TGTGCCAGCTCACCGATGGGACAGTTCTTTCTGCATGGGGCCAACGTCCTGACTTTC; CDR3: CASSPMGQFFLHGANVLTF
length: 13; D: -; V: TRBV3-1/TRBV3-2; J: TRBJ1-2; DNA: TGTGCCAGCAGCCAAGTGGCTAACTATGGCTACACCTTC; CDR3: CASSQVANYGYTF
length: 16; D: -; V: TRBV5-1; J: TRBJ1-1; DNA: TGCGCCAGCAGCTTGGTGACAGGTTCCCCACTCACTGAAGCTTTCTTT; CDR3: CASSLVTGSPLTEAFF
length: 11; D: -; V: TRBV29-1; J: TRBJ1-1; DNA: TGCAGCGCTGAAGGGCTCACTGAAGCTTTCTTT; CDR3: CSAEGLTEAFF
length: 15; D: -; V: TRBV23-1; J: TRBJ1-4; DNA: TGCGCCAGCGCCAAAGCCGGGCCGAACGACGAAAAACTGTTTTTT; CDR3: CASAKAGPNDEKLFF
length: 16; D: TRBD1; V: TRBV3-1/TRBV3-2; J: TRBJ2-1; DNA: TGTGCCAGCAGCCAAGCCGGGACAGGATCCTACAATGAGCAGTTCTTC; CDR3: CASSQAGTGSYNEQFF
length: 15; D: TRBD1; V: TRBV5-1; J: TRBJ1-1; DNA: TGCGCCAGCAGCTTGGGACAGGGTCTGGACACTGAAGCTTTCTTT; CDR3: CASSLGQGLDTEAFF
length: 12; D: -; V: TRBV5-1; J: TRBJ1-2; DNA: TGCGCCAGCAGCTACGGGACCTATGGCTACACCTTC; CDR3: CASSYGTYGYTF
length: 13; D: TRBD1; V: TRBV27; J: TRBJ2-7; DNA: TGTGCCAGCAGTTTAACAGGGGGCCCCGAGCAGTACTTC; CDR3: CASSLTGGPEQYF
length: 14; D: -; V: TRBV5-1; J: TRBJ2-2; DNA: TGCGCCAGCAGCTTGTTGGGTCACACCGGGGAGCTGTTTTTT; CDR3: CASSLLGHTGELFF
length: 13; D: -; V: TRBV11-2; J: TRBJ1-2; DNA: TGTGCCAGCAGCTTAGGTCGGGGGGCTGGCTACACCTTC; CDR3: CASSLGRGAGYTF
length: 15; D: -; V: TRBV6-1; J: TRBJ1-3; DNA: TGTGCCAGCAGTGACAGGACAGTCTCTGGAAACACCATATATTTT; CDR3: CASSDRTVSGNTIYF
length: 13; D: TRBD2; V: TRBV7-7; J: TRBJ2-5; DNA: TGTGCTAGCAGCTTGGGACTAGCAGAGACCCAGTACTTC; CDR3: CASSLGLAETQYF
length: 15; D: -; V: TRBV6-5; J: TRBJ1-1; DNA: TGTGCCAGCAGAAGTCCGACGCTTTTGAACACTGAAGCTTTCTTT; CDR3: CASRSPTLLNTEAFF